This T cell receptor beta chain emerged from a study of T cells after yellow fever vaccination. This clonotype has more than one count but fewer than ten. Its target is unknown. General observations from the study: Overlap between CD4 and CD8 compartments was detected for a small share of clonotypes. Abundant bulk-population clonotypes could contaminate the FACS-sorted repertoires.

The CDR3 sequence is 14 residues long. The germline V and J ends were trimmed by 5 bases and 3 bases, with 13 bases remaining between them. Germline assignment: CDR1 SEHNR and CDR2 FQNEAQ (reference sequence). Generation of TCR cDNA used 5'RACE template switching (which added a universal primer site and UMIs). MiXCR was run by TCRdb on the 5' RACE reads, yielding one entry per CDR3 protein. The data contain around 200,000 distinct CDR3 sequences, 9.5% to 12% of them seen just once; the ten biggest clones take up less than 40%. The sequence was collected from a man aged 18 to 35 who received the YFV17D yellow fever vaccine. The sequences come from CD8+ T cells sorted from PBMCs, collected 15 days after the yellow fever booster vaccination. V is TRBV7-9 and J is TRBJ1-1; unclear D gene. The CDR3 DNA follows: TGTGCCAGCAGCCCCCCGCTGGAGGACACTGAAGCTTTCTTT. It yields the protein CASSPPLEDTEAFF.